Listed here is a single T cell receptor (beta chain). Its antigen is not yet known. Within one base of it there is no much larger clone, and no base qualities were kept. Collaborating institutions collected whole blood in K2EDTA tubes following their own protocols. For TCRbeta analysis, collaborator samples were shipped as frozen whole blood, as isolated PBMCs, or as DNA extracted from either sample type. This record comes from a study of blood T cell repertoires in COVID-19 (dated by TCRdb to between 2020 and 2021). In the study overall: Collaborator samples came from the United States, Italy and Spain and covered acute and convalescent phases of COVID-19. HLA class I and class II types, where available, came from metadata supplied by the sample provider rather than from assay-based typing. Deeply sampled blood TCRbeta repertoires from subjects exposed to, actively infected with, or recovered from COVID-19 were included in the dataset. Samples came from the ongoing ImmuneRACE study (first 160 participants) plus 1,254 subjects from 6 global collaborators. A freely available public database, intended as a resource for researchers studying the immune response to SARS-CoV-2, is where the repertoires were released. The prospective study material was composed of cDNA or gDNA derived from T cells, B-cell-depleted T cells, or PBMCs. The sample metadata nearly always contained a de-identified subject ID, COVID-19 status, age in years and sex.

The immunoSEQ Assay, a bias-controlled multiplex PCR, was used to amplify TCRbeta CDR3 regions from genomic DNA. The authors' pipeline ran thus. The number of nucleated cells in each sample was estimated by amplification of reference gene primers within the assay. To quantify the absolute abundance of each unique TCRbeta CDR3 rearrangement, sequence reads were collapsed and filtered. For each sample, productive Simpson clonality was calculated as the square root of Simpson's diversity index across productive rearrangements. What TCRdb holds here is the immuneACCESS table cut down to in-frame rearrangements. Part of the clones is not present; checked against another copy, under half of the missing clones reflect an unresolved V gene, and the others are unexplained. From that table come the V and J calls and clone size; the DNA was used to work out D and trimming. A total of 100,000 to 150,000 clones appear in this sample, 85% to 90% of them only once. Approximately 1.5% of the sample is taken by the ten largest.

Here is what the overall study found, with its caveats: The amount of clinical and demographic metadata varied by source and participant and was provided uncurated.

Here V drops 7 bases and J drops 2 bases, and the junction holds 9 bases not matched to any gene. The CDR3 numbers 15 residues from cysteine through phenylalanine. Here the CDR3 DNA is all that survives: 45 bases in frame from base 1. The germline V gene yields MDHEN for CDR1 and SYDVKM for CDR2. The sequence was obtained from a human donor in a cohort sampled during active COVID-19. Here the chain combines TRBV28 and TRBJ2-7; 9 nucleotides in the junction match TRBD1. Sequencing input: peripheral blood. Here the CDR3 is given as CASTRGDRDAYEQYF. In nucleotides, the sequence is TGTGCCAGCACCCGGGGGGACAGGGACGCCTACGAGCAGTACTTC.